Listed below are T cell receptor beta chains from one sample, sequenced in a study of blood T cell repertoires in COVID-19. Assay: immunoSEQ multiplex PCR; the TCRdb copy retains only in-frame clones and omits some. This table has a few hundred thousand clones, roughly nine tenths appearing once. Sequenced sample: PBMCs or T cells enriched from blood (not recorded which). The receptor source for this set is a woman in her forties who had recovered from COVID-19. Each CDR3 is given with its conserved first and last residue. D genes are given only for firm matches. Clone size, where shown, is once, few, many, or a class for clones that have expanded.

V gene	clone size	J gene	D gene	CDR3 protein	CDR3 DNA
TRBV24-1	-	TRBJ2-7	-	CATSDTYEQYF	TGTGCCACCAGTGACACCTACGAGCAGTACTTC
TRBV18	-	TRBJ2-5	-	CASSPLDLGAGAGGETQYF	TGTGCCAGCTCACCGCTCGACCTTGGTGCAGGGGCGGGTGGAGAGACCCAGTACTTC
TRBV28	-	TRBJ2-7	TRBD1	CASRPTGQGAEEQYF	TGTGCCAGCAGACCTACGGGACAGGGGGCGGAAGAGCAGTACTTC
TRBV3-1/TRBV3-2	once	TRBJ1-4	-	CASSQSIF	TGTGCCAGCAGCCAATCAATTTTT
TRBV5-1	-	TRBJ2-1	TRBD2	CASSFQTSVDNEQFF	TGCGCCAGCAGCTTCCAGACTAGCGTGGACAATGAGCAGTTCTTC
TRBV7-9	-	TRBJ2-1	TRBD2	CASSFLSGVVDEQFF	TGTGCCAGCAGCTTCTTAAGCGGGGTTGTGGATGAGCAGTTCTTC
TRBV11-2	-	TRBJ1-4	TRBD1	CASSLGGRRGEKLFF	TGTGCCAGCAGCTTAGGGGGCCGCAGGGGGGAAAAACTGTTTTTT
TRBV12-3/TRBV12-4	-	TRBJ2-7	TRBD1	CASSLGQGLYF	TGTGCCAGCAGTTTAGGACAGGGGTTGTACTTC
TRBV27	-	TRBJ2-7	TRBD2	CASCPRGGDEQYF	TGTGCCAGCTGCCCCCGGGGGGGGGACGAGCAGTACTTC
TRBV11-2	-	TRBJ2-7	TRBD2	CASSSTSGRPNEQYF	TGTGCCAGCAGCTCGACTAGCGGGAGGCCCAACGAGCAGTACTTC
TRBV5-6	once	TRBJ2-1	TRBD2	CASSSWTSNEQFF	TGTGCCAGCAGCTCCTGGACTAGCAATGAGCAGTTCTTC
TRBV6-5	once	TRBJ1-6	TRBD1	CSSAPGQHNSPLHF	TGTTCCTCAGCCCCGGGACAGCATAATTCACCCCTCCACTTT
TRBV29-1	-	TRBJ2-7	-	CSVEGAGEVEQYF	TGCAGCGTTGAGGGGGCGGGGGAGGTCGAGCAGTACTTC
TRBV15	-	TRBJ2-1	-	CATSRQAEYLNEQFF	TGTGCCACCAGCAGACAAGCCGAGTACCTCAATGAGCAGTTCTTC
TRBV7-3	-	TRBJ2-1	-	CASSPSTNEQFF	TGTGCCAGCAGCCCTAGCACCAATGAGCAGTTCTTC
TRBV4-1	-	TRBJ2-7	-	CASSQGVAATYEQYF	TGCGCCAGCAGCCAAGGGGTAGCGGCCACCTACGAGCAGTACTTC
TRBV24-1	-	TRBJ1-5	-	CATSEGGWGEPQHF	TGTGCCACCAGTGAAGGGGGTTGGGGTGAACCCCAGCATTTT
TRBV11-2	-	TRBJ2-2	-	CASSSPTGELFF	TGTGCCAGCAGCTCCCCTACCGGGGAGCTGTTTTTT
TRBV7-2	-	TRBJ1-5	-	CASEGVQGNQPQHF	TGTGCCAGCGAGGGTGTCCAGGGGAATCAGCCCCAGCATTTT
TRBV28	-	TRBJ2-5	TRBD2	CASSLRTGGPEETQYF	TGTGCCAGCAGTTTACGGACGGGAGGGCCAGAGGAGACCCAGTACTTC
TRBV19	-	TRBJ2-1	-	CASTKDSTQFF	TGTGCCAGTACGAAGGACTCAACACAGTTCTTC
TRBV7-2	-	TRBJ1-5	-	CASSRGAGNGQPQHF	TGTGCCAGCAGCCGGGGGGCGGGGAATGGGCAGCCCCAGCATTTT
TRBV20-1	once	TRBJ1-1	-	CSARAGEGAFF	TGCAGTGCTAGAGCAGGGGAGGGAGCTTTCTTT
TRBV19	-	TRBJ2-2	-	CASSIGGQATGELFF	TGTGCCAGTAGTATAGGGGGGCAGGCCACCGGGGAGCTGTTTTTT
TRBV12-2	-	TRBJ1-1	-	CASRFSGQGPGAFF	TGTGCAAGTCGCTTCAGCGGACAGGGGCCAGGAGCTTTCTTT
TRBV4-1	-	TRBJ2-1	-	CASSQGRDNEQFF	TGCGCCAGCAGCCAAGGGAGGGACAATGAGCAGTTCTTC
TRBV9	-	TRBJ2-7	-	CASSVATENYEQYF	TGTGCCAGCAGCGTAGCTACCGAAAACTACGAGCAGTACTTC
TRBV7-2	-	TRBJ1-5	-	CASSGDPAANQPQHF	TGTGCCAGCAGCGGAGACCCGGCAGCTAATCAGCCCCAGCATTTT
TRBV7-2	once	TRBJ2-7	-	CASSSLSGPYEQYF	TGTGCCAGCAGTTCACTATCCGGTCCCTACGAGCAGTACTTC
TRBV11-2	-	TRBJ2-7	TRBD2	CASSTYTSGPTYEQYF	TGTGCCAGCAGCACCTATACTAGCGGCCCGACCTACGAGCAGTACTTC
TRBV18	-	TRBJ2-5	-	CASSPLQQETQYF	TGTGCCAGCTCACCACTCCAACAAGAGACCCAGTACTTC
TRBV27	-	TRBJ2-5	-	CASQGGQQETQYF	TGTGCCAGCCAGGGGGGCCAACAAGAGACCCAGTACTTC
TRBV5-1	-	TRBJ1-2	TRBD1	CASSSRTGGDYGYTF	TGCGCCAGCAGCAGTAGGACAGGGGGAGACTATGGCTACACCTTC
TRBV6-5	-	TRBJ1-2	-	CASILRGRGSGGYTF	TGTGCCAGCATCCTAAGAGGTCGGGGAAGCGGTGGCTACACCTTC
TRBV18	-	TRBJ2-7	TRBD2	CASSPGGYEQYF	TGTGCCAGCTCCCCGGGGGGTTACGAGCAGTACTTC